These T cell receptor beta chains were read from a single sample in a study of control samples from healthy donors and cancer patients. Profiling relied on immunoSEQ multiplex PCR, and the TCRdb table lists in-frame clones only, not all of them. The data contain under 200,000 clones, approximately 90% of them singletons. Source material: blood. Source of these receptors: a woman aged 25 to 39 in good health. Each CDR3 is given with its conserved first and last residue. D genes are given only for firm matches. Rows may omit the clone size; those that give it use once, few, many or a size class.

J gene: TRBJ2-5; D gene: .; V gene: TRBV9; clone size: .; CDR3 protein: CASSARPEAETQYF; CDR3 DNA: TGTGCCAGCAGCGCACGCCCGGAGGCGGAGACCCAGTACTTC
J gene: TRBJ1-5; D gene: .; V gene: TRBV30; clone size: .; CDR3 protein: CAWSQGMEQPQHF; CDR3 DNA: TGTGCCTGGAGTCAGGGGATGGAACAGCCCCAGCATTTT
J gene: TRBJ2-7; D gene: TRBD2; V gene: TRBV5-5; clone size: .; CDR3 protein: CASNPWGAGASYEQYF; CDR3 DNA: TGTGCCAGCAACCCCTGGGGCGCGGGAGCATCGTACGAGCAGTACTTC
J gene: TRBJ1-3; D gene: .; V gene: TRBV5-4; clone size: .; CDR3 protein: CASSLILASSGNTIYF; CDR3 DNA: TGTGCCAGCAGCTTAATACTCGCTAGCTCTGGAAACACCATATATTTT
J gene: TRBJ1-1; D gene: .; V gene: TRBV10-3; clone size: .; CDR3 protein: CAIRTDTYTEAFF; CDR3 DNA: TGTGCCATCAGAACCGACACCTACACTGAAGCTTTCTTT
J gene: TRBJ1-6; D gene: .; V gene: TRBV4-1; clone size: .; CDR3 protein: CASSQDWNSPLHF; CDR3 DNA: TGCGCCAGCAGCCAAGACTGGAATTCACCCCTCCACTTT
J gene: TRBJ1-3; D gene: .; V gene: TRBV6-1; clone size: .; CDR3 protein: CASSEFRGAGPGNTIYF; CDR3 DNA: TGTGCCAGCAGTGAATTTAGGGGGGCGGGTCCTGGAAACACCATATATTTT
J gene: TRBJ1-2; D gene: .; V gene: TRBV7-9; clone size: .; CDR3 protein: CASSLGADWRLHGYTF; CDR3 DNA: TGTGCCAGCAGCTTAGGGGCGGACTGGCGTCTTCATGGCTACACCTTC
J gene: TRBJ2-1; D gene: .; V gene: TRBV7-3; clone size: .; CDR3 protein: CASSLNRDVGYNEQFF; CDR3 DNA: TGTGCCAGCAGCTTAAACAGGGATGTGGGTTACAATGAGCAGTTCTTC
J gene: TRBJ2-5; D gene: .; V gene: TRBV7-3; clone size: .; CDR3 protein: CASSLTSHDGEAQYF; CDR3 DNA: TGTGCCAGCAGCTTAACGTCCCATGATGGGGAGGCCCAGTACTTC
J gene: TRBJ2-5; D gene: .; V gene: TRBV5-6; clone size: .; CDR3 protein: CASSLNLQETQYF; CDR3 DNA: TGTGCCAGCAGCCTAAACCTGCAGGAGACCCAGTACTTC
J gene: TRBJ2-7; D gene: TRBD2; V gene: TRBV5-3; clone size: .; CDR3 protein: CARSSRASGRASFYEQYF; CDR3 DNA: TGTGCCAGAAGTTCGAGGGCTAGCGGGAGGGCTTCTTTCTACGAGCAGTACTTC
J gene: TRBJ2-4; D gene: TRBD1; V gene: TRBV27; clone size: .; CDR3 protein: CASSLGQGYIQYF; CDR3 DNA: TGTGCCAGCAGCCTAGGACAGGGTTACATTCAGTACTTC
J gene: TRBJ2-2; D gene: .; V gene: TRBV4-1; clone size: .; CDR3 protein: CASSQVGSGNTGELFF; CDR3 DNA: TGCGCCAGCAGCCAAGTGGGTAGCGGGAACACCGGGGAGCTGTTTTTT
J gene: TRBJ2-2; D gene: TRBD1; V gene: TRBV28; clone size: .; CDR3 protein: CASSFGTGRTGELFF; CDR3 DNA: TGTGCCAGCAGTTTCGGGACAGGGAGGACCGGGGAGCTGTTTTTT
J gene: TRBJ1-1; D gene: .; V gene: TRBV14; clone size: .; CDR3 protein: CASSPQVRWNTEAFF; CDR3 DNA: TGTGCCAGCAGCCCTCAGGTACGGTGGAACACTGAAGCTTTCTTT
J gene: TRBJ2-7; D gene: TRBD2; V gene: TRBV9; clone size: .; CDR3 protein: CASSVTSFSGSEQYF; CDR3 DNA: TGTGCCAGCAGCGTAACTTCTTTTAGCGGGAGTGAGCAGTACTTC
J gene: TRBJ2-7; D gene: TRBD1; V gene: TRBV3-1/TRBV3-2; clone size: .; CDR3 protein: CASSQETGGYEQYF; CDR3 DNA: TGTGCCAGCAGCCAAGAGACAGGGGGCTACGAGCAGTACTTC
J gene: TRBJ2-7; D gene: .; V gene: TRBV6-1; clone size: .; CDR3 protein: CASSEERYYEQYF; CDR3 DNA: TGTGCCAGCAGTGAGGAGCGGTACTACGAGCAGTACTTC
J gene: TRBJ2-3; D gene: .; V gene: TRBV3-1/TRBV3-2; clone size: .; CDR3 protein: CASSHLGTDTQYF; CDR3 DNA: TGTGCCAGCAGCCACCTGGGCACAGATACGCAGTATTTT
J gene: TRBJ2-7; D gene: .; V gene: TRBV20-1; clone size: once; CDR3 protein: CSASQLVRGNEQYF; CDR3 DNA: TGCAGTGCTAGTCAGCTAGTCCGTGGGAACGAGCAGTACTTC
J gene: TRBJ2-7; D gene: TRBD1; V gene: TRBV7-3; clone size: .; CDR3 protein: CASSSPGQTYEQYF; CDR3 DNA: TGTGCCAGCAGCTCCCCGGGACAGACCTACGAGCAGTACTTC
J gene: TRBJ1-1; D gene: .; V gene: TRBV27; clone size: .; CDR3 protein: CASRSIITPETTTEAFF; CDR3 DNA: TGTGCCAGCAGATCTATTATCACACCGGAGACCACCACTGAAGCTTTCTTT
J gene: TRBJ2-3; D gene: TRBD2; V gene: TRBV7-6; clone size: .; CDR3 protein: CASSLGVAGGYTDTQYF; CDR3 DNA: TGTGCCAGCAGCTTAGGGGTAGCGGGAGGGTACACAGATACGCAGTATTTT
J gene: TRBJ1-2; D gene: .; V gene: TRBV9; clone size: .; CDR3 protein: CASSVGPGLYGYTF; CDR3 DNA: TGTGCCAGCAGCGTTGGGCCGGGTCTTTATGGCTACACCTTC
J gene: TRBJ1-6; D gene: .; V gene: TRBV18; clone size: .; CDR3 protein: CASSPGQSTSPLHF; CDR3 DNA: TGTGCCAGCTCACCCGGACAATCGACTTCACCCCTCCACTTT
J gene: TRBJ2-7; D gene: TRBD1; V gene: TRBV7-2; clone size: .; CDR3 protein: CASSLAMTGLINYEQYF; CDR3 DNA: TGTGCCAGCAGCTTAGCTATGACAGGGCTTATAAACTACGAGCAGTACTTC
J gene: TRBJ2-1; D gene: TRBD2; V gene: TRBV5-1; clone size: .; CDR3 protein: CASRLGTAGGAIEQFF; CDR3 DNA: TGCGCCAGCCGCCTAGGGACAGCGGGGGGAGCAATTGAGCAGTTCTTC
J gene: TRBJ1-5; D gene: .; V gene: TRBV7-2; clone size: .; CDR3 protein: CASSLAPVGQPQHF; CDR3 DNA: TGTGCCAGCAGCTTAGCGCCCGTCGGTCAGCCCCAGCATTTT
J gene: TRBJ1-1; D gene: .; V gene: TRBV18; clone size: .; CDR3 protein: CASSPVGGMNTEAFF; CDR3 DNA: TGTGCCAGCTCACCGGTAGGAGGGATGAACACTGAAGCTTTCTTT
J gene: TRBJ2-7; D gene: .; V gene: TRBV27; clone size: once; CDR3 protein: CASSLLPLGGRSYEQYF; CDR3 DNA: TGTGCCAGCAGTTTACTCCCCCTGGGAGGTCGCTCCTACGAGCAGTACTTC
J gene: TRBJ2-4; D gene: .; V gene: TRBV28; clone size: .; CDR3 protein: CASSIIRVDGAKNIQYF; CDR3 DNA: TGTGCCAGCAGTATCATCAGGGTTGACGGGGCCAAAAACATTCAGTACTTC
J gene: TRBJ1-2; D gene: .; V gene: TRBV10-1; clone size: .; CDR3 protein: CASPGQPYGYTF; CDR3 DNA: TGCGCCAGCCCAGGACAGCCCTATGGCTACACCTTC
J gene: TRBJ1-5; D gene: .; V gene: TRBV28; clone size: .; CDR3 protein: CASRAALGGNQPQHF; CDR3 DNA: TGTGCCAGCAGAGCCGCCCTGGGCGGCAATCAGCCCCAGCATTTT
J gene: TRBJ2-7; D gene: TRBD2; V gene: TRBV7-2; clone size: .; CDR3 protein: CASSDSVAGPYEQYF; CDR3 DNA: TGTGCCAGCAGCGACTCTGTAGCGGGCCCTTACGAGCAGTACTTC
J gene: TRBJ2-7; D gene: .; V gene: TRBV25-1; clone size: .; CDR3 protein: CASRGGDEQYF; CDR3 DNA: TGTGCCAGCAGAGGAGGGGACGAGCAGTACTTC
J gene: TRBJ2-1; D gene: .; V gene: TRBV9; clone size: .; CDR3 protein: CASSVGVGYNEQFF; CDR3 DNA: TGTGCCAGCAGCGTAGGGGTAGGGTACAATGAGCAGTTCTTC
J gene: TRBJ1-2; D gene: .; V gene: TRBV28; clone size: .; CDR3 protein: CASSERGVYGYTF; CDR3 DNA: TGTGCCAGCAGTGAGAGAGGGGTCTATGGCTACACCTTC
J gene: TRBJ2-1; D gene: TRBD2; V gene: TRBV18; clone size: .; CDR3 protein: CASSQGLAGVNEQFF; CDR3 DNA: TGTGCCAGCTCACAGGGACTAGCGGGAGTCAATGAGCAGTTCTTC
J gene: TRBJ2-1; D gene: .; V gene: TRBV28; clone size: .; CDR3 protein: CASSILKTGLYNEQFF; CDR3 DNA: TGTGCCAGCAGTATCCTAAAGACAGGCCTCTACAATGAGCAGTTCTTC
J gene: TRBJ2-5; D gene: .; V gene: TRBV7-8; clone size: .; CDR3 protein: CASSLVGWGPGETQYF; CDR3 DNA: TGTGCCAGCAGCTTAGTCGGATGGGGCCCCGGAGAGACCCAGTACTTC
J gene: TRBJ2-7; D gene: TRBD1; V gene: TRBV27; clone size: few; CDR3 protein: CASSPLGGTGVYGSYEQYF; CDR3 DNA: TGTGCCAGCAGTCCTCTGGGAGGGACAGGGGTTTACGGCTCCTACGAGCAGTACTTC
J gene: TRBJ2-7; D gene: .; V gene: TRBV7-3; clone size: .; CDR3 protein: CASSFRQLSYEQYF; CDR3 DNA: TGTGCCAGCAGCTTCCGGCAGCTCTCCTACGAGCAGTACTTC
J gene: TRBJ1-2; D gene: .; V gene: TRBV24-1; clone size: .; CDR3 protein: CATSANTANYGYTF; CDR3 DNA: TGTGCCACCAGTGCGAACACAGCTAACTATGGCTACACCTTC
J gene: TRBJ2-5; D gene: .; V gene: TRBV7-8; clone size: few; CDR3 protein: CASSLQWTRVDQYF; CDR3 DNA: TGTGCCAGCAGCCTCCAATGGACCCGGGTGGACCAGTACTTC
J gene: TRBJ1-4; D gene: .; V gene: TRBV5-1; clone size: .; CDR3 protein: CASRFRNTNEKLFF; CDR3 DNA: TGCGCCAGCAGGTTCAGGAACACTAATGAAAAACTGTTTTTT
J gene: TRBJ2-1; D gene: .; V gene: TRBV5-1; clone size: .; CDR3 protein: CASSLAMVPPYNEQFF; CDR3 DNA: TGCGCCAGCAGCTTGGCCATGGTCCCCCCGTACAATGAGCAGTTCTTC
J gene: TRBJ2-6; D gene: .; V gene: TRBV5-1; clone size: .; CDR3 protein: CASSTNRDSGANVLTF; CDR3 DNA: TGCGCCAGCAGCACCAACAGGGACTCTGGGGCCAACGTCCTGACTTTC